This T cell receptor beta chain was observed in a study of blood T cells in healthy people across ages. The germline CDR1 and CDR2 sequences are SGHAT and FQNNGV. The J segment lost 1 base and the V segment lost 1 base, leaving 5 bases of the junction unmatched. The CDR3 has 16 amino acids. A sample-barcoded 5' primer and a J-beta primer mix were used in a second PCR of roughly 7 to 11 cycles. TCRdb fed the 5' RACE reads into MiXCR, producing one record per CDR3 protein. Among 1.2 million to 1.5 million distinct CDR3 sequences, around two fifths were seen once, and the ten largest hold 7% to 9%. This clonotype was detected a few times.

The TCR originated in a woman aged 18-30 years in good health. The sequenced material came from blood. The V and J genes are TRBV11-2 and TRBJ2-5, with 8 bases matching TRBD2. The CDR3 bases are TGTGCCAGCAGCTTAGTCCTAGCGGGCCTCCAAGAGACCCAGTACTTC. Translation gives CASSLVLAGLQETQYF.